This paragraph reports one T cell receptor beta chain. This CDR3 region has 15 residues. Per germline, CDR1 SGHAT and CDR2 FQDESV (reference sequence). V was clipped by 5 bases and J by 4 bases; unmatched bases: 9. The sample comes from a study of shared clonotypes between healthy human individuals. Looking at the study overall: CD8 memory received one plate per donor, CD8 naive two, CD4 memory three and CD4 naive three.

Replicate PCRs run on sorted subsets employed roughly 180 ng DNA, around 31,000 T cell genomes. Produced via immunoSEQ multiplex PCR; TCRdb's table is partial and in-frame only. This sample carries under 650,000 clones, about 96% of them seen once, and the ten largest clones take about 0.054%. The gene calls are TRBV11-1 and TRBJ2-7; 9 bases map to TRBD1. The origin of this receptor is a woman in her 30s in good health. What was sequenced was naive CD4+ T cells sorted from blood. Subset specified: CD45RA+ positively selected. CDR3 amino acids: CASSQPGQGRYEQYF. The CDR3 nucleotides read TGTGCCAGCAGCCAACCGGGACAGGGACGGTACGAGCAGTACTTC.